This TCR beta chain was sequenced in a study of cytomegalovirus exposure and HLA in healthy donors. The wider study: An analysis done earlier identified fewer than 140 million unique TCR beta sequences from about 179 million T cells.

V lost 10 bases and J lost 3; bases outside the gene matches: 1. The CDR3 covers 13 residues. Germline V gene sequence: CDR1 SEHNR, CDR2 FQNEAQ (reference sequence). Primers for the PCR totalled 60 Vbeta and 13 Jbeta. Repertoires were generated with immunoSEQ multiplex PCR, while TCRdb's copy carries only in-frame clones and drops some. Altogether 100,000 to 150,000 clones are present, roughly 82% being singletons, with the ten largest covering roughly 4.2%. Study-wide results and limits: Rarity held for most TCR sequences, but there were some public TCRs that occurred in many donors. Roughly even sequencing depth across donors was the assumption behind the presence/absence analyses.

With respect to this clone: Antigen unknown.

Sequenced: PBMCs. This clonotype was obtained from a male donor in good health and CMV-seropositive. V usage is TRBV7-9 and J usage is TRBJ2-2, with TRBD2 identical over 11 bases. The chain's CDR3 is CAKLAGDTGELFF. For the CDR3, the DNA is TGTGCCAAACTAGCGGGAGACACCGGGGAGCTGTTTTTT.